The next 17 T cell receptor beta chains were all read from a single sample in a study of CD8 T cells in Susac syndrome. RNA in amounts of roughly 0.45 to 1 ug was reverse transcribed with random hexamers. TCRdb analysed the immunoSEQ multiplex PCR reads with MiXCR anew, one entry per CDR3 protein. The table lists 180,000 or so distinct CDR3 sequences, about 95% of them singletons, with 0.08% to 0.11% in the top ten. Sequenced: CD4+ T cells from PBMCs. These TCRs come from a human donor in good health.

The chain links TRBV6-5 to TRBJ2-3; D not certain. The germline V gene has CDR1 MNHEY and CDR2 SVGAGI. The CDR3 consists of 17 residues. V lost 0 bases to trimming and J lost 6 bases, with 19 bases between them. CDR3 DNA sequence: TGTGCCAGCAGTTACTCGATAGGGCGCTGGAGCCTCGATACGCAGTATTTT. Amino acids: CASSYSIGRWSLDTQYF.

J is TRBJ2-3 and V is TRBV7-9; D may be TRBD1 (5 bases). Trimming stripped 5 bases from V and 2 bases from J, with 14 bases between. This CDR3 has 15 amino acids. Germline V gene sequence: CDR1 SEHNR, CDR2 FQNEAQ (reference sequence). The CDR3 here is CASSPLTVLTDTQYF. CDR3 sequence (DNA): TGTGCCAGCAGCCCATTGACAGTACTCACAGATACGCAGTATTTT.

CDR3 amino acids: CASSQGQGAYNEQFF. The CDR3 coding sequence is TGTGCCAGCAGCCAAGGGCAGGGGGCCTACAATGAGCAGTTCTTC. This sequence joins TRBV14 and TRBJ2-1; 7 bases line up with TRBD1. The CDR3 runs 15 residues. With V trimmed by 1 base and J by 2 bases, 2 bases remained unmatched. Germline V gene sequence: CDR1 SGHDN, CDR2 FVKESK.

The chain links TRBV6-2 or TRBV6-3 to TRBJ2-7; D gene uncertain. The germline V gene encodes CDR1 MNHEY and CDR2 SVGEGT. V dropped 8 bases and J dropped 0 bases, with 14 bases sitting between them. The CDR3 extends over 14 amino acids. The CDR3 region is CASRRASSSYEQYF. The DNA of the CDR3 is TGTGCCAGCCGACGAGCTTCGAGCTCCTACGAGCAGTACTTC.

V is TRBV18 and J is TRBJ2-2; D gene ambiguous. V lost 2 bases, J lost 6 bases, and 16 bases lay in between. The length of the CDR3 is 16 residues. In germline, CDR1 is KGHSH, CDR2 LQKENI. The CDR3 protein is CASSPTTNPIPGELFF. The CDR3, as DNA: TGTGCCAGCTCACCAACGACAAACCCGATCCCCGGGGAGCTGTTTTTT.

The chain combines TRBV9 with TRBJ1-4, with D maybe TRBD1 (5 bases). The CDR3 sequence is 15 residues long. Per the germline V gene, CDR1 is SGDLS and CDR2 is YYNGEE. With 4 bases removed from V and 8 bases from J, the gap between germline ends came to 18 bases. CDR3 in DNA: TGTGCCAGCAGCTCCTGGGGGAGTATTGGGGAAAAACTGTTTTTT. It codes for CASSSWGSIGEKLFF.

Written as DNA, the CDR3 is TGTGCCAGCAGCTACCGGGACAGGCGAGATACGCAGTATTTT. Translating it yields CASSYRDRRDTQYF. This chain connects TRBV7-8 to TRBJ2-3, with 8 bases matching TRBD1. Losses at the gene ends were 4 bases for V and 5 bases for J; bases not matched to a gene: 5. There are 14 residues in the CDR3. Germline V lookup: CDR1 SGHVS, CDR2 FQNEAQ.

J is TRBJ2-7 and V is TRBV21-1; TRBD1, the table's D call, was not compared with the DNA. TRBV21-1 is marked as a pseudogene. This CDR3 region has 14 residues. CDR3 nucleotide sequence: TGTGCCAGCAGCTTGAATCGGGGGCAATACGAGCAGTACTTC. This translates into CASSLNRGQYEQYF.

V and J are TRBV3-1 and TRBJ2-1; no clear D gene. Germline V gene sequence: CDR1 LGHDT, CDR2 YNNKEL (reference sequence). The CDR3 contains 12 residues. The V end was cut by 1 base, the J end by 10 bases, with 8 bases between. The CDR3 loop is CASSQAPEEQFF. As DNA, the CDR3 is TGTGCCAGCAGCCAAGCCCCGGAGGAGCAGTTCTTC.

V and J are TRBV29-1 and TRBJ1-1; D unresolved. CDR1 and CDR2 from the germline V gene are SQVTM and ANQGSEA. This CDR3 contains 13 residues. Trimming removed 0 bases from V and 1 base from J, with 6 bases in between. The CDR3, as DNA: TGCAGCGTTGAAGAGATGCAGAACACTGAAGCTTTCTTT. Protein sequence: CSVEEMQNTEAFF.

This clonotype came up once. The J gene is TRBJ2-4, the V gene TRBV27; tentative D call: TRBD2 (7 bases). This CDR3 region has 14 residues. Trimming pared 3 bases from V and 7 bases from J, leaving 13 bases between. Germline V CDR1 and CDR2: MNHEY, SMNVEV (reference sequence). The CDR3, as DNA: TGTGCCAGCAGTTTGGCCAGGGGAGGGAACATTCAGTACTTC. This codes for CASSLARGGNIQYF.

The rearrangement uses TRBV20-1 and TRBJ2-6, with TRBD1 matching 10 bases. V shed 5 bases and J 2 bases; nucleotides not matched to a gene: 6. Germline V gene data show CDR1 as DFQATT and CDR2 as SNEGSKA (reference sequence). The CDR3 extends over 16 amino acids. The CDR3, as DNA: TGCAGTGCTCGACAGGGGGCGGGAGCTGGGGCCAACGTCCTGACTTTC. The encoded protein is CSARQGAGAGANVLTF.

The rearrangement joins TRBV7-2 to TRBJ2-5; D not resolved. In germline, CDR1 is SGHTA, CDR2 FQGNSA. The CDR3 has 13 residues. The V and J ends lost 3 bases and 0 bases respectively, with 5 bases between them. CDR3 DNA: TGTGCCAGCAGCTTGGGGTACCAAGAGACCCAGTACTTC. Residues: CASSLGYQETQYF.

The chain employs TRBV28 and TRBJ1-2; 7 nucleotides agree with TRBD1. With V trimmed by 9 bases and J by 2 bases, 3 bases remained unmatched. The CDR3 covers 12 residues. Germline V CDR1 and CDR2: MDHEN, SYDVKM. Here the CDR3 reads CASQQGNYGYTF. In DNA form, the CDR3 reads TGTGCCAGTCAACAGGGGAACTATGGCTACACCTTC.

This clonotype was seen a few times. V and J are TRBV7-8 and TRBJ1-6; TRBD1 might be the D (5 bases). The CDR3 sequence is 14 residues long. With 0 bases removed from V and 7 bases from J, the gap between germline ends came to 7 bases. The germline V gene has CDR1 SGHVS and CDR2 FQNEAQ. CDR3 bases: TGTGCCAGCAGCTTAGCTTGGACAAATTCACCCCTCCACTTT. The encoded protein is CASSLAWTNSPLHF.

The chain has TRBV20-1 and TRBJ2-1; D unresolved. From germline, CDR1 is DFQATT and CDR2 SNEGSKA (reference sequence). The V end lost 0 bases, the J end lost 14 bases, and 11 bases lay between the germline ends. The CDR3 consists of 11 residues. CDR3 in DNA: TGCAGTGCTAGAGATCGACGGGTTGAGTTCTTC. Translation gives CSARDRRVEFF.

This chain connects TRBV5-1 to TRBJ1-3; D unclear. The CDR3 covers 15 residues. V dropped 0 bases and J dropped 4 bases, with 11 bases sitting between them. Germline CDR1 is SGHRS and CDR2 is YFSETQ. This chain's CDR3 is CASSLDRGVGNTIYF. CDR3 coding DNA: TGCGCCAGCAGCTTGGACCGGGGAGTCGGAAACACCATATATTTT.